These 21 T cell receptor beta chains originate from one sample sequenced in a study of memory CD4+ T cells and cytomegalovirus serostatus. The sort gate was single viable CD3+CD4+CD8-CD45RO+ cells for memory CD4+ T cells. The repertoire was sequenced with immunoSEQ multiplex PCR; TCRdb's copy has only in-frame clones and lacks some. The sample has around 63,000 clones, 80% seen once. The source material was memory CD4+ T cells from blood. The receptors shown here come from an adult in good health and CMV-seronegative. Some clones in this sample may be carry-over from other donors' samples.

The chain links TRBV2 to TRBJ1-5; tentative D call: TRBD1 (5 bases). The V gene's germline CDR1 is SNHLY and CDR2 FYNNEI. V lost 5 bases, J lost 7 bases, and 15 bases lay in between. CDR3 length: 14 residues. CDR3 amino acids: CASSSSTRDQPQHF. CDR3 in DNA: TGTGCCAGCAGTTCGAGCACCAGGGACCAGCCCCAGCATTTT.

CDR3 nucleotides: TGCGCCAGCAGCTTGGAACCCGGGGTTGGCTACACCTTC. Translating gives CASSLEPGVGYTF. This sequence joins TRBV5-1 and TRBJ1-2; D is ambiguous. The germline V gene encodes CDR1 SGHRS and CDR2 YFSETQ. Trimming removed 0 bases at V and 7 bases at J, with 10 bases between. The CDR3 is 13 residues long.

The chain combines TRBV11-2 with TRBJ2-7, with D maybe TRBD2 (5 bases). Per the germline V gene, CDR1 is SGHAT and CDR2 is FQNNGV. The CDR3 is 17 amino acids. V lost 0 bases, J lost 2 bases, and 17 bases lay in between. The CDR3 spells CASSLDATKRWTYEQYF. In DNA, the CDR3 is TGTGCCAGCAGCTTAGACGCGACTAAGCGGTGGACCTACGAGCAGTACTTC.

The V and J genes are TRBV30 and TRBJ1-1; 8 bases align to TRBD1. This CDR3 region has 15 residues. Germline loops: CDR1 GTSNPN, CDR2 SVGIG (reference sequence). J lost 1 base, V lost 2 bases, and 6 bases had no gene match. In nucleotides, the CDR3 is TGTGCCTGGAGTATCCGGGACAGGAGGAACACTGAAGCTTTCTTT. It yields the protein CAWSIRDRRNTEAFF.

The J gene is TRBJ1-5, the V gene TRBV19, with D hard to call. CDR3 length equals 13 residues. The germline V gene encodes CDR1 LNHDA and CDR2 SQIVND (reference sequence). V was shortened by 7 bases and J by 6 bases, with 13 bases between the two germline ends. The CDR3 loop reads CASIGQSGQPQHF. CDR3 nucleotide sequence: TGTGCCAGTATAGGTCAGTCAGGTCAGCCCCAGCATTTT. The whole variable domain, remainder taken from reference TRBV19 and TRBJ1-5, is DGGITQSPKYLFRKEGQNVTLSCEQNLNHDAMYWYRQDPGQGLRLIYYSQIVNDFQKGDIAEGYSVSREKKESFPLTVTSAQKNPTAFYLCASIGQSGQPQHFGDGTRLSIL.

V usage is TRBV25-1 and J usage is TRBJ2-1; D perhaps matches TRBD2 (5 bases). The CDR3 is made up of 16 amino acids. The germline V gene encodes CDR1 MGHDK and CDR2 SYGVNS. Trimming removed 7 bases from V and 4 bases from J, with 20 bases in between. The CDR3 loop is CASTPRAGGDYNEQFF. As DNA, the CDR3 is TGTGCCAGCACCCCACGGGCAGGAGGAGATTACAATGAGCAGTTCTTC.

V is TRBV5-4 and J is TRBJ2-3; 8 nucleotides match TRBD2. The CDR3 consists of 14 residues. Germline CDR1 and CDR2: SGHNT and YYREEE (reference sequence). V shed 6 bases, J shed 4 bases, and the junction held 7 bases outside the gene matches. The CDR3 sequence is CASTPGGGSDTQYF. CDR3 DNA: TGTGCCAGCACCCCGGGAGGGGGTTCAGATACGCAGTATTTT.

This clone was recorded once. The chain is built from TRBV9 and TRBJ1-2; the D is unclear. The germline gives CDR1 SGDLS, CDR2 YYNGEE. The length of the CDR3 is 13 residues. The germline V and J ends were trimmed by 3 bases and 6 bases, with 12 bases remaining between them. The CDR3 loop is CASSAAYTDGYTF. In DNA, the CDR3 is TGTGCCAGCAGCGCCGCCTACACGGATGGCTACACCTTC.

The chain carries TRBV27 and TRBJ1-2, with TRBD1 as a possible D gene (5 bases). Trimming left V 2 bases short and J 2 bases short, with 12 bases between. The CDR3 runs 15 residues. Germline-derived CDR1 and CDR2 are MNHEY and SMNVEV (reference sequence). The DNA for the CDR3 is TGTGCCAGCAGTTTACGGGGGTGGGACAACTATGGCTACACCTTC. This gives the protein CASSLRGWDNYGYTF.

This clone was seen once. This chain joins TRBV19 and TRBJ2-4, with D unresolved. Germline-derived CDR1 and CDR2 are LNHDA and SQIVND (reference sequence). Trimming cost V 1 base and J 0 bases, with 13 bases left between them. The CDR3 has 17 residues. Written as DNA, the CDR3 is TGTGCCAGTAGTATAGCTTTGAGTTTCGGAGCCAAAAACATTCAGTACTTC. Its translation is CASSIALSFGAKNIQYF.

For the CDR3, the DNA is TGTGCCAGCAGACCTACAGGGAGCTCTGGAAACACCATATATTTT. This codes for CASRPTGSSGNTIYF. This rearrangement joins TRBV9 to TRBJ1-3; a weak D match, TRBD1 (6 bases). CDR3 size: 15 residues. Germline values: CDR1 SGDLS, CDR2 YYNGEE. Trimming removed 5 bases at V and 0 bases at J, with 12 bases between. Together with reference TRBV9 and TRBJ1-3, the CDR3 gives the full variable domain: DSGVTQTPKHLITATGQRVTLRCSPRSGDLSVYWYQQSLDQGLQFLIQYYNGEERAKGNILERFSAQQFPDLHSELNLSSLELGDSALYFCASRPTGSSGNTIYFGEGSWLTVV.

The chain is built from TRBV10-3 and TRBJ1-2, with 7 bases lining up with TRBD1. Germline CDR1 reads ENHRY; CDR2 reads SYGVKD. The CDR3 runs 11 residues. Trimming at V came to 6 bases and at J to 9 bases, leaving 4 bases not matched to a gene. The DNA of the CDR3 is TGTGCCATCAGGGAGGGGGCGAGCTACACCTTC. As protein: CAIREGASYTF.

This chain joins TRBV20-1 and TRBJ1-2; 7 bases agree with TRBD1. V shed 8 bases, J shed 7 bases, and the junction held 7 bases outside the gene matches. Germline V gene lookup returns CDR1 DFQATT and CDR2 SNEGSKA (reference sequence). CDR3 size: 11 residues. The CDR3 DNA reads as TGCAGTTCCACCAAGGGGGCTGGCTACACCTTC. It yields the protein CSSTKGAGYTF.

The chain uses TRBV5-1 and TRBJ1-5; 8 bases match TRBD1. Trimming removed 4 bases from V and 7 bases from J; junction bases left unmatched: 4. Germline V gene lookup returns CDR1 SGHRS and CDR2 YFSETQ. The CDR3 sequence is 13 residues long. Written as DNA, the CDR3 is TGCGCCAGCAGCATCGGGACAGGACAGCCCCAGCATTTT. Translation gives CASSIGTGQPQHF.

V and J are TRBV19 and TRBJ1-2; no firm D call. The length of the CDR3 is 14 residues. Trimming took 4 bases from V and 4 from J, leaving 13 bases between them. CDR1 is LNHDA, CDR2 SQIVND, per germline (reference sequence). CDR3 loop: CASSRAATPYGYTF. For the CDR3, the DNA is TGTGCCAGTAGTAGGGCAGCAACCCCCTATGGCTACACCTTC. Supplemented by reference TRBV19 and TRBJ1-2, the full variable domain reads DGGITQSPKYLFRKEGQNVTLSCEQNLNHDAMYWYRQDPGQGLRLIYYSQIVNDFQKGDIAEGYSVSREKKESFPLTVTSAQKNPTAFYLCASSRAATPYGYTFGSGTRLTVV.

To note about this clone: At the DNA level, this CDR3 is encoded by other sequences in the same sample as well. This chain connects TRBV7-2 to TRBJ1-4; no clear D gene. CDR1 and CDR2 (germline): SGHTA, FQGNSA. This CDR3 is built from 14 residues. V shed 0 bases and J shed 7 bases, with 9 bases lying between them. In DNA form, the CDR3 reads TGTGCCAGCAGCTTAGCGGGAGGCGTTGAAAAACTGTTTTTT. The encoded protein is CASSLAGGVEKLFF.

The chain combines TRBV19 with TRBJ1-2, with no clear D. The CDR3 is 13 amino acids. Trimming took off 6 bases at V and 8 bases at J, with 16 bases between the two ends. Germline values: CDR1 LNHDA, CDR2 SQIVND (reference sequence). Written as DNA, the CDR3 is TGTGCCAGTAGATCCCCCGCAGGCCGCGGCTACACCTTC. As protein: CASRSPAGRGYTF.

The V gene is TRBV7-2, the J gene TRBJ1-5, with 7 nucleotides matching TRBD1. The CDR3 has 13 amino acids. Germline CDR1 reads SGHTA; CDR2 reads FQGNSA. The V gene end was trimmed by 8 bases and the J gene end by 5 bases; junction bases not matched to a gene: 6. This CDR3 is CASAYRGDQPQHF. The DNA of the CDR3 is TGTGCCAGCGCCTACAGGGGTGATCAGCCCCAGCATTTT.

V usage is TRBV19 and J usage is TRBJ1-1; D perhaps matches TRBD1 (5 bases). This CDR3 contains 14 residues. Per germline, CDR1 LNHDA and CDR2 SQIVND (reference sequence). V lost 5 bases and J lost 3, with 13 bases in between. The CDR3 protein is CASSWGRVHTEAFF. CDR3 DNA: TGTGCCAGTAGTTGGGGCCGAGTGCACACTGAAGCTTTCTTT.

There are a few counts of this clone. The chain has TRBV5-1 and TRBJ1-3; D gene ambiguous. CDR1 is SGHRS and CDR2 is YFSETQ in the germline V gene. Trimming shortened V by 0 bases and J by 0 bases, and 7 bases separated the two germline ends. The CDR3 consists of 15 residues. The CDR3 loop reads CASSLVPGSGNTIYF. CDR3 DNA: TGCGCCAGCAGCTTGGTTCCTGGCTCTGGAAACACCATATATTTT. The variable domain in full, with the rest retrieved from reference TRBV5-1 and TRBJ1-3, is KAGVTQTPRYLIKTRGQQVTLSCSPISGHRSVSWYQQTPGQGLQFLFEYFSETQRNKGNFPGRFSGRQFSNSRSEMNVSTLELGDSALYLCASSLVPGSGNTIYFGEGSWLTVV.

The chain is built from TRBV5-1 and TRBJ1-3, with TRBD1 identical over 7 bases. CDR3 length: 14 amino acids. Germline CDR1 reads SGHRS; CDR2 reads YFSETQ. Germline trimming cut 4 bases from V and 8 bases from J; bases unmatched to any gene: 9. The CDR3 region has the DNA TGCGCCAGCAGCCGAGACAGGGTTTTAGACACCATATATTTT. Amino acids: CASSRDRVLDTIYF. Using reference TRBV5-1 and TRBJ1-3 for the parts outside the CDR3, the full variable domain is KAGVTQTPRYLIKTRGQQVTLSCSPISGHRSVSWYQQTPGQGLQFLFEYFSETQRNKGNFPGRFSGRQFSNSRSEMNVSTLELGDSALYLCASSRDRVLDTIYFGEGSWLTVV.